The rows below give T cell receptor beta chains drawn from one sample of a study of shared clonotypes between healthy human individuals. Sequencing was performed with immunoSEQ multiplex PCR; in TCRdb, only in-frame clones are kept and a portion is missing. This sample has some 530,000 clones, with 70% to 80% found just once. Sequenced: PBMCs. These receptors originate from a woman between 40 and 55 years old in good health. Some clones in this sample may be carry-over from other donors' samples. CDR3s include the opening cysteine and the closing phenylalanine or tryptophan. Each record gives: CDR3 length, clone size, V gene, J gene, D gene, CDR3 protein. The D gene is left open where the match is weak. A row's size may be missing; if present it is once, few, many or a size class.

cdr3_length: 14
clone_size: .
v_call: TRBV4-1
j_call: TRBJ2-7
d_call: .
cdr3_aa: CASSQELGGYEQYF

cdr3_length: 11
clone_size: .
v_call: TRBV5-6
j_call: TRBJ2-7
d_call: .
cdr3_aa: CASSSYYEQYF

cdr3_length: 15
clone_size: .
v_call: TRBV7-3
j_call: TRBJ1-1
d_call: .
cdr3_aa: CASSLTPSRNTEAFF

cdr3_length: 13
clone_size: .
v_call: TRBV30
j_call: TRBJ2-5
d_call: TRBD2
cdr3_aa: CASSGRALETQYF

cdr3_length: 16
clone_size: many
v_call: TRBV21-1
j_call: TRBJ2-7
d_call: .
cdr3_aa: CASSKYRREITYEQYF

cdr3_length: 14
clone_size: .
v_call: TRBV7-2
j_call: TRBJ1-1
d_call: .
cdr3_aa: CASSLDFGNTEAFF

cdr3_length: 13
clone_size: .
v_call: TRBV2
j_call: TRBJ1-5
d_call: .
cdr3_aa: CASSATRNQPQHF

cdr3_length: 16
clone_size: few
v_call: TRBV4-2
j_call: TRBJ2-3
d_call: .
cdr3_aa: CASSQGGGTPTDTQYF

cdr3_length: 15
clone_size: .
v_call: TRBV5-1
j_call: TRBJ2-1
d_call: TRBD2
cdr3_aa: CASKADPGGYNEQFF

cdr3_length: 14
clone_size: few
v_call: TRBV30
j_call: TRBJ1-3
d_call: .
cdr3_aa: CAWSLVGVGNTIYF